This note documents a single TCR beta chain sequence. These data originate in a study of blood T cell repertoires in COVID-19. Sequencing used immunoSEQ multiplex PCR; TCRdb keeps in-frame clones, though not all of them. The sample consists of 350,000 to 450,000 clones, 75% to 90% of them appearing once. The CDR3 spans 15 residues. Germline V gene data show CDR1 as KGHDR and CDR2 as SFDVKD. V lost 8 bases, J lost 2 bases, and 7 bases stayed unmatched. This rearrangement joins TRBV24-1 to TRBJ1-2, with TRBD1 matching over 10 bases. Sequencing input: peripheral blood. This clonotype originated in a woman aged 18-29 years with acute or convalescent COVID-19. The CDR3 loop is CATTGDRGQNYGYTF. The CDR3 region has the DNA TGTGCCACCACCGGAGACAGGGGGCAAAACTATGGCTACACCTTC.